The 2 T cell receptor beta chains reported below all come from one sample, sequenced in a study of shared clonotypes between healthy human individuals. Libraries were prepared by immunoSEQ multiplex PCR; TCRdb keeps only in-frame clonotypes and omits some of them. The sample includes 1 million to 1.3 million clones, around 78% of them seen just once. Sequenced: memory CD4+ T cells from PBMCs. The subset was: CD45RA-negative fraction. The receptors were sampled from a man younger than 30 in good health. Some clones in this sample may be carry-over from other donors' samples.

As regards this clone: A read error may explain this, as a much larger clone is one base away. Other DNA sequences within the sample encode an identical CDR3. The rearrangement links TRBV2 to TRBJ2-3; TRBD2 matches 11 bases. The CDR3 extends over 15 amino acids. CDR1 SNHLY and CDR2 FYNNEI come from the germline V gene. V was clipped by 6 bases and J by 1 base; unmatched bases: 3. The CDR3 here is CASSGGLAGTDTQYF. The CDR3 DNA reads as TGTGCCAGCAGCGGGGGACTAGCGGGCACAGATACGCAGTATTTT.

The chain recombines TRBV18 with TRBJ2-1, with TRBD2 as a possible D gene (5 bases). The CDR3 is 17 residues long. The V gene's germline CDR1 is KGHSH and CDR2 LQKENI. V lost 1 base, J lost 8 bases, and 21 bases lay in between. The CDR3 here is CASSPRSAAGIVDEQFF. In DNA form, the CDR3 reads TGTGCCAGCTCACCACGATCCGCGGCGGGTATTGTGGATGAGCAGTTCTTC.